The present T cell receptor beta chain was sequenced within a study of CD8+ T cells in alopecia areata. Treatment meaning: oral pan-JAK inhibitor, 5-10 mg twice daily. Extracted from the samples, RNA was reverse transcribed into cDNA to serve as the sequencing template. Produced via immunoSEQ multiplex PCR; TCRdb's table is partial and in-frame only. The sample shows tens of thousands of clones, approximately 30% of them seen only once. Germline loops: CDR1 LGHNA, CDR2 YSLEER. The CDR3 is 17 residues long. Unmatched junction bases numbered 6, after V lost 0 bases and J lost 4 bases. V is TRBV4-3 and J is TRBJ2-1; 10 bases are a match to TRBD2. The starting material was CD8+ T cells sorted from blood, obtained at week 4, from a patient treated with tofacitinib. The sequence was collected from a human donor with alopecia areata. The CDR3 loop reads CASSQEPLAGFYNEQFF. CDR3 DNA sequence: TGCGCCAGCAGCCAAGAGCCACTAGCGGGATTTTACAATGAGCAGTTCTTC.